Below, 2 T cell receptor beta chains from the same sample are listed, as sequenced in a study of cytomegalovirus exposure and HLA in healthy donors. PCR involved 60 Vbeta and 13 Jbeta primers. The protocol was immunoSEQ multiplex PCR, while the TCRdb copy is restricted to in-frame clones and leaves out a portion. The repertoire includes around 97,000 clones, around a tenth of them detected once, and 4.5% to 6% sits in the top ten. The sequenced material came from PBMCs. These receptor sequences come from a man between 50 and 59 years old in good health and CMV-seropositive.

The chain joins TRBV10-3 to TRBJ2-2; no clear D gene. Germline assignment: CDR1 ENHRY and CDR2 SYGVKD. The V gene lost 4 bases and the J gene lost 6 bases, with 18 bases spanning the gap. CDR3 length: 16 residues. The CDR3 DNA reads as TGTGCCATCAGTGCGAGCAAGTCCGAGTGGTCCGGGGAGCTGTTTTTT. Protein: CAISASKSEWSGELFF.

This clone appeared a few times. The chain combines TRBV29-1 with TRBJ1-3; a possible D gene is TRBD1 (5 bases). The germline V gene has CDR1 SQVTM and CDR2 ANQGSEA. The CDR3 contains 9 residues. CDR3 nucleotide sequence: TGCTGGCCGGGGGACACCATATATTTT. Translated: CWPGDTIYF.